This T cell receptor (beta chain) was captured by sequencing in a study of human T cells and chemical hapten exposure. Indicated time point: patch test 3, about 24 weeks after DPC sensitization. Treatment reported: therapeutic diphenylcyclopropenone sensitization with weekly scalp DPC. Each CDR3 protein gets one entry after TCRdb re-called the RACE reads with MiXCR. The table has over 65,000 distinct CDR3 sequences, approximately 12% seen once. Trimming left V 5 bases short and J 8 bases short, with 14 bases between. CDR3 size: 13 residues. Germline V gene data show CDR1 as MRHNA and CDR2 as SNTAGT. The receptor was isolated from a woman aged 45-60 years with alopecia areata. Some clones in this sample may be carry-over from other donors' samples. The specimen comprised whole blood, sampled in connection with sensitization to the hapten diphenylcyclopropenone (DPC). The genes are TRBV6-4 and TRBJ2-3; D gene uncertain. CDR3 nucleotide sequence: TGTGCCAGCAGTAAGGCGGAGAGAGGTACGCAGTATTTT. As protein: CASSKAERGTQYF.